This passage covers 26 T cell receptor beta chains from one sample sequenced in a study of CD8+ T cells in alopecia areata. Extraction and reverse transcription of RNA yielded cDNA as the sequencing template. Clones were read by immunoSEQ multiplex PCR, and TCRdb kept only the in-frame ones, dropping some. The sample includes hundreds of thousands of clones, roughly 60% of them seen just once. This sample's treatment: oral pan-JAK inhibitor, 5-10 mg twice daily. The starting material was CD4+ T cells sorted from blood, obtained at week 24, from a patient treated with tofacitinib. Receptors were obtained from a human donor with alopecia areata.

The chain uses TRBV30 and TRBJ1-1; D uncertain. The germline CDR1 and CDR2 sequences are GTSNPN and SVGIG (reference sequence). V was shortened by 1 base and J by 0 bases, with 6 bases between the two germline ends. The CDR3 sequence is 13 residues long. In nucleotides, the CDR3 is TGTGCCTGGAGTGAGAAATTGAACACTGAAGCTTTCTTT. Its protein product is CAWSEKLNTEAFF.

The chain employs TRBV11-2 and TRBJ2-7; D gene ambiguous. Germline V gives CDR1 SGHAT, CDR2 FQNNGV. V was pared by 4 bases and J by 3 bases, with 13 bases between. CDR3 size: 14 residues. This CDR3 reads CASSSQRDGYEQYF. CDR3 in DNA: TGTGCCAGCAGCTCACAAAGGGATGGCTACGAGCAGTACTTC.

The rearrangement links TRBV9 to TRBJ2-5; no clear D gene. The V gene lost 7 bases and the J gene lost 5 bases, with 15 bases spanning the gap. This CDR3 has 13 amino acids. Germline CDR1 and CDR2: SGDLS and YYNGEE. The CDR3 region has the DNA TGTGCCAGCGGAGCCCTTGGCAGGGAGACCCAGTACTTC. Protein: CASGALGRETQYF.

The genes are TRBV7-2 and TRBJ1-6, with 7 bases matching TRBD1. The CDR3 is 15 amino acids. Germline values: CDR1 SGHTA, CDR2 FQGNSA. With 5 bases clipped from V and 6 bases from J, the junction kept 7 bases outside the gene matches. The CDR3 DNA reads TGTGCCAGCAGCGCGACAGGGAGCCCTAATTCACCCCTCCACTTT. Its translation: CASSATGSPNSPLHF.

This sequence joins TRBV30 and TRBJ2-1; D not resolved. Per germline, CDR1 GTSNPN and CDR2 SVGIG (reference sequence). Trimming stripped 2 bases from V and 9 bases from J, with 11 bases between. The CDR3 sequence is 12 residues long. The CDR3: CAWSPSWGEQFF. CDR3 DNA: TGTGCCTGGAGTCCCTCATGGGGTGAGCAGTTCTTC. The full variable domain, with the rest looked up from reference TRBV30 and TRBJ2-1, is SQTIHQWPATLVQPVGSPLSLECTVEGTSNPNLYWYRQAAGRGLQLLFYSVGIGQISSEVPQNLSASRPQDRQFILSSKKLLLSDSGFYLCAWSPSWGEQFFGPGTRLTVL.

The chain is built from TRBV30 and TRBJ1-5, with 8 bases matching TRBD1. The CDR3 runs to 16 residues. Trimming cost V 0 bases and J 4 bases; bases outside gene matches: 8. Germline loops: CDR1 GTSNPN, CDR2 SVGIG (reference sequence). The CDR3 is CAWSVLVNRGNQPQHF. The DNA of the CDR3 is TGTGCCTGGAGTGTACTCGTTAACAGGGGGAATCAGCCCCAGCATTTT.

The table lists this clone with a few counts. V is TRBV29-1 and J is TRBJ2-7, with D unclear. CDR1 and CDR2 from the germline V gene are SQVTM and ANQGSEA. The CDR3 totals 10 residues. Trimming cost V 4 bases and J 4 bases, with 5 bases left between them. DNA for the CDR3: TGCAGCGTTGTCGAGTACGAGCAGTACTTC. It translates to CSVVEYEQYF.

The chain has TRBV4-3 and TRBJ2-1; no definite D call. Trimming cost V 0 bases and J 7 bases, with 13 bases left between them. The germline gives CDR1 LGHNA, CDR2 YSLEER. The CDR3 totals 15 residues. CDR3 region: CASSQDGIRKNEQFF. Written as DNA, the CDR3 is TGCGCCAGCAGCCAAGATGGGATACGGAAGAATGAGCAGTTCTTC.

The chain employs TRBV5-1 and TRBJ1-5; D unresolved. CDR1 is SGHRS and CDR2 is YFSETQ in the germline V gene. This CDR3 has 14 amino acids. V was shortened by 0 bases and J by 6 bases, with 10 bases between the two germline ends. As DNA, the CDR3 is TGCGCCAGCAGCTTGGGCCTACTGGGTCAGCCCCAGCATTTT. It specifies CASSLGLLGQPQHF.

The V call is TRBV7-9, the J call TRBJ2-7; 7 positions agree with TRBD1. V lost 4 bases and J lost 7; bases outside the gene matches: 13. The CDR3 consists of 15 residues. Germline CDR1 reads SEHNR; CDR2 reads FQNEAQ (reference sequence). The CDR3 bases are TGTGCCAGCAGCTCGAGTCGACAGGGCCCCTGGGAGCAGTACTTC. It yields the protein CASSSSRQGPWEQYF. The full variable domain, rest sourced from reference TRBV7-9 and TRBJ2-7, is DTGVSQNPRHKITKRGQNVTFRCDPISEHNRLYWYRQTLGQGPEFLTYFQNEAQLEKSRLLSDRFSAERPKGSFSTLEIQRTEQGDSAMYLCASSSSRQGPWEQYFGPGTRLTVT.

This clone was seen more than once but under ten times. The chain is built from TRBV29-1 and TRBJ2-5, with D perhaps matching TRBD1 (6 bases). Looked up from germline, CDR1 is SQVTM and CDR2 is ANQGSEA. The CDR3 length is 13 residues. V was clipped by 5 bases and J by 4 bases, with 14 bases between them. CDR3 in amino acids: CSVTGGRVETQYF. In DNA, the CDR3 is TGCAGCGTTACTGGGGGCAGGGTAGAGACCCAGTACTTC.

The V gene is TRBV18, the J gene TRBJ2-1; 9 nucleotides align to TRBD1. The CDR3 spans 15 residues. CDR1 and CDR2 from the germline V gene are KGHSH and LQKENI. The V gene end was trimmed by 3 bases and the J gene end by 2 bases; junction bases not matched to a gene: 2. The CDR3 is CASSPGTGTYNEQFF. The CDR3 DNA sequence: TGTGCCAGCTCACCTGGGACAGGGACCTACAATGAGCAGTTCTTC.

V is TRBV7-2 and J is TRBJ1-2; D gene unclear. There are 13 residues in the CDR3. The germline CDR1 and CDR2 sequences are SGHTA and FQGNSA. Trimming removed 5 bases from V and 6 bases from J, with 13 bases in between. CDR3 sequence: CASSPGSSHGYTF. The CDR3 DNA reads TGTGCCAGCAGCCCGGGGTCAAGTCATGGCTACACCTTC.

The CDR3 here is CASSAITTGTKPQHF. In nucleotides, the CDR3 is TGTGCCAGTAGTGCTATAACGACGGGTACGAAGCCCCAGCATTTT. This chain joins TRBV19 and TRBJ1-5; no reliable D call. The CDR3 has 15 amino acids. Trimming left V 5 bases short and J 8 bases short, with 19 bases between. Germline CDR1 and CDR2: LNHDA and SQIVND (reference sequence). The full variable domain, rest sourced from reference TRBV19 and TRBJ1-5, is DGGITQSPKYLFRKEGQNVTLSCEQNLNHDAMYWYRQDPGQGLRLIYYSQIVNDFQKGDIAEGYSVSREKKESFPLTVTSAQKNPTAFYLCASSAITTGTKPQHFGDGTRLSIL.

This rearrangement joins TRBV10-3 to TRBJ2-3; 9 bases match TRBD2. CDR3 size: 14 residues. CDR1 is ENHRY, CDR2 SYGVKD, per germline. V lost 7 bases, J lost 3 bases, and 5 bases stayed unmatched. The CDR3 is CAITRGLATDTQYF. As DNA, the CDR3 is TGTGCCATCACCCGAGGACTAGCGACAGATACGCAGTATTTT.

The V gene is TRBV7-8, the J gene TRBJ2-3; 8 nucleotides align to TRBD2. The CDR3 sequence is 18 residues long. V was pared by 5 bases and J by 3 bases, with 16 bases of the junction left unmatched. Germline V gene data show CDR1 as SGHVS and CDR2 as FQNEAQ. The chain's CDR3 is CASSPGGQWGQVTDTQYF. The CDR3 DNA follows: TGTGCCAGCAGCCCGGGGGGGCAGTGGGGGCAGGTGACAGATACGCAGTATTTT.

The chain joins TRBV23-1 to TRBJ2-5; 10 nucleotides match TRBD1. TRBV23-1 is designated an ORF whose function remains uncertain. The CDR3 has 14 amino acids. With V trimmed by 6 bases and J by 5 bases, 6 bases remained unmatched. The CDR3 sequence: CASRKDRGSETQYF. In DNA, the CDR3 is TGCGCCAGCAGAAAGGACAGGGGGTCTGAGACCCAGTACTTC.

The gene calls are TRBV30 and TRBJ2-3; D uncertain. The V gene's germline CDR1 is GTSNPN and CDR2 SVGIG (reference sequence). The CDR3 runs 10 residues. V was shortened by 4 bases and J by 10 bases, with 9 bases between the two germline ends. CDR3 residues: CAWKVVAQYF. The CDR3, as DNA: TGTGCCTGGAAGGTAGTAGCGCAGTATTTT.

CDR3 in DNA: TGTGCCAGCGCTACTCCGGGACAGAATTCACCCCTCCACTTT. Amino acids: CASATPGQNSPLHF. The J gene is TRBJ1-6, the V gene TRBV28, with 7 bases aligning to TRBD1. V shed 8 bases and J 7 bases; nucleotides not matched to a gene: 8. The CDR3 consists of 14 residues. Germline values: CDR1 MDHEN, CDR2 SYDVKM.

The V gene is TRBV4-1, the J gene TRBJ2-5, with D unclear. The V end was cut by 4 bases, the J end by 2 bases, with 14 bases between. CDR3 length equals 15 residues. Germline assignment: CDR1 MGHRA and CDR2 YSYEKL. Here the CDR3 reads CASSRAYLGQETQYF. DNA of the CDR3: TGCGCCAGCAGCCGTGCCTATTTGGGGCAAGAGACCCAGTACTTC.

This clone has a handful of counts. Written as DNA, the CDR3 is TGTGCCAGCAGCTTAGATCGGGCAGGAGGGCAGACAGATACGCAGTATTTT. Its protein product is CASSLDRAGGQTDTQYF. This chain uses TRBV7-9 with TRBJ2-3; D might be TRBD2 (6 bases). This CDR3 region has 17 residues. Trimming took off 1 base at V and 3 bases at J, with 17 bases between the two ends. The germline V gene encodes CDR1 SEHNR and CDR2 FQNEAQ (reference sequence).

This chain uses TRBV5-4 with TRBJ2-6, with D possibly matching TRBD1 (5 bases). Per germline, CDR1 SGHNT and CDR2 YYREEE (reference sequence). Trimming stripped 1 base from V and 2 bases from J, with 16 bases between. The CDR3 sequence is 18 residues long. The CDR3 DNA follows: TGTGCCAGCAGCTTGAGAGCAGGGTTGACAGCTGGGGCCAACGTCCTGACTTTC. This translates into CASSLRAGLTAGANVLTF. The full variable domain, rest sourced from reference TRBV5-4 and TRBJ2-6, is ETGVTQSPTHLIKTRGQQVTLRCSSQSGHNTVSWYQQALGQGPQFIFQYYREEENGRGNFPPRFSGLQFPNYSSELNVNALELDDSALYLCASSLRAGLTAGANVLTFGAGSRLTVL.

The chain combines TRBV4-3 with TRBJ1-2, with TRBD1 identical over 8 bases. Trimming took 3 bases from V and 9 from J; bases not matched to a gene: 3. The CDR3 is 12 residues long. Per germline, CDR1 LGHNA and CDR2 YSLEER. The CDR3 reads CASSHRTGRYTF. DNA of the CDR3: TGCGCCAGCAGCCACAGGACAGGGCGCTACACCTTC.

The chain links TRBV9 to TRBJ2-5; 14 nucleotides agree with TRBD2. Trimming cost V 3 bases and J 5 bases; bases outside gene matches: 9. The germline V gene encodes CDR1 SGDLS and CDR2 YYNGEE. This CDR3 has 17 amino acids. This CDR3 reads CASSDGTSGGQEETQYF. Here the CDR3 DNA reads TGTGCCAGCAGCGATGGGACTAGCGGGGGTCAAGAGGAGACCCAGTACTTC.

The V and J genes are TRBV30 and TRBJ1-1; 7 bases agree with TRBD1. V was pared by 0 bases and J by 5 bases, with 12 bases of the junction left unmatched. Germline CDR1 GTSNPN, CDR2 SVGIG (reference sequence). The CDR3 spans 16 residues. DNA of the CDR3: TGTGCCTGGAGTGTGGAGGGGGCGATTGCGGTGACTGAAGCTTTCTTT. Translation: CAWSVEGAIAVTEAFF. The entire variable domain, with the rest obtained from reference TRBV30 and TRBJ1-1, is as follows: SQTIHQWPATLVQPVGSPLSLECTVEGTSNPNLYWYRQAAGRGLQLLFYSVGIGQISSEVPQNLSASRPQDRQFILSSKKLLLSDSGFYLCAWSVEGAIAVTEAFFGQGTRLTVV.

The chain uses TRBV2 and TRBJ1-4; no clear D. The V gene lost 3 bases and the J gene lost 5 bases, with 13 bases spanning the gap. The CDR3 spans 15 residues. CDR1 and CDR2 (germline): SNHLY, FYNNEI. DNA of the CDR3: TGTGCCAGCAGTGAGGTACGGCTTTACAATGAAAAACTGTTTTTT. Protein product: CASSEVRLYNEKLFF.